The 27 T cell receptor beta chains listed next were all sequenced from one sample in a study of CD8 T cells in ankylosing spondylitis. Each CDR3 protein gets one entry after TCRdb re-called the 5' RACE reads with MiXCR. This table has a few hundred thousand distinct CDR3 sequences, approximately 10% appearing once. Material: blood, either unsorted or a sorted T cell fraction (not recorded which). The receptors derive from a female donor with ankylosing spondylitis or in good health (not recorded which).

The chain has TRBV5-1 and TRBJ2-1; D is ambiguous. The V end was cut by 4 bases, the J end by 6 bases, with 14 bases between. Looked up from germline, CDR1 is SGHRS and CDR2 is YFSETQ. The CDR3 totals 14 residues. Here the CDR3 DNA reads TGCGCCAGCAGCCCCGGGCGCCAACTCAATGAGCAGTTCTTC. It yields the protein CASSPGRQLNEQFF.

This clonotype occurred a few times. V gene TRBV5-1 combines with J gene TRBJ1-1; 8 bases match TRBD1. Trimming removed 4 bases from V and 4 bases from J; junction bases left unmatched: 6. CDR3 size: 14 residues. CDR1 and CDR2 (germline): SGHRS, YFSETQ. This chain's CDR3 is CASSPGDRGTEAFF. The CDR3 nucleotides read TGCGCCAGCAGCCCGGGAGACAGGGGCACTGAAGCTTTCTTT. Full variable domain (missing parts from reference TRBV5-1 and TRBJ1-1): KAGVTQTPRYLIKTRGQQVTLSCSPISGHRSVSWYQQTPGQGLQFLFEYFSETQRNKGNFPGRFSGRQFSNSRSEMNVSTLELGDSALYLCASSPGDRGTEAFFGQGTRLTVV.

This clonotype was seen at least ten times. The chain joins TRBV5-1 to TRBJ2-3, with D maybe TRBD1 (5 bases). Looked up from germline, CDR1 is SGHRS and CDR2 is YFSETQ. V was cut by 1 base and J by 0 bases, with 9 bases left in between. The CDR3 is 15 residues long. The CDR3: CASSLRGSSTDTQYF. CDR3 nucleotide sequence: TGCGCCAGCAGCTTGAGGGGATCTAGCACAGATACGCAGTATTTT.

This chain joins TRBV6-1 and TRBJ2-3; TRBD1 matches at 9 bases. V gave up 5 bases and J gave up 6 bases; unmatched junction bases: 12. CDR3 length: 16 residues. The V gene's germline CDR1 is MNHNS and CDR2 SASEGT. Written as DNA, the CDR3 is TGTGCCAGCAGTCCGGGCCACAGGGGGCGGCCCGATACGCAGTATTTT. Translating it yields CASSPGHRGRPDTQYF.

DNA of the CDR3: TGTGCCAGCAGTCTCACTTCCGGGGGAAACACCATATATTTT. It is translated as CASSLTSGGNTIYF. The rearrangement joins TRBV12-3 or TRBV12-4 to TRBJ1-3; D is undetermined. CDR3 length equals 14 residues. V was shortened by 5 bases and J by 4 bases, with 12 bases between the two germline ends.

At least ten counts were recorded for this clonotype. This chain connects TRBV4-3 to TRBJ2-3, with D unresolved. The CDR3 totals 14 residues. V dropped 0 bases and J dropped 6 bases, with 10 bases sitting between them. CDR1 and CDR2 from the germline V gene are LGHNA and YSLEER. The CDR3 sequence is CASSQDGALDTQYF. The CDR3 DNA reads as TGCGCCAGCAGCCAAGATGGAGCCCTTGATACGCAGTATTTT.

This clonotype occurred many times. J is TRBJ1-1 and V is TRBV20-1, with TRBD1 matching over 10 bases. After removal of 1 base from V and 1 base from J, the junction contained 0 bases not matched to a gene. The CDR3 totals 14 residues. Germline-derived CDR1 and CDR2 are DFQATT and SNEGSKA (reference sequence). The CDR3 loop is CSARGQGANTEAFF. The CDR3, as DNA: TGCAGTGCTAGAGGACAGGGGGCGAACACTGAAGCTTTCTTT.

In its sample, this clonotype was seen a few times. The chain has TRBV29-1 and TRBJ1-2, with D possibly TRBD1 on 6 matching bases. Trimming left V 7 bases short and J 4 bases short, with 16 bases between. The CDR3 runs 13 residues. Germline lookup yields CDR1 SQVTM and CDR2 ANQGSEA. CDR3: CSDRGGLSYGYTF. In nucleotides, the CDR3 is TGCAGCGACCGAGGGGGACTCAGCTATGGCTACACCTTC. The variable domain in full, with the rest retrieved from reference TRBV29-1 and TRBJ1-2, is SAVISQKPSRDICQRGTSLTIQCQVDSQVTMMFWYRQQPGQSLTLIATANQGSEATYESGFVIDKFPISRPNLTFSTLTVSNMSPEDSSIYLCSDRGGLSYGYTFGSGTRLTVV.

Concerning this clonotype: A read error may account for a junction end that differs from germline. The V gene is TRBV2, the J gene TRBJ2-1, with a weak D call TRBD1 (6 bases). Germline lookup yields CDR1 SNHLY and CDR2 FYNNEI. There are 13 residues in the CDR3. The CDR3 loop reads CASSTARDNEQFF. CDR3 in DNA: TGTGCCAGCAGTACTGCCCGGGACAACGAGCAGTTCTTC. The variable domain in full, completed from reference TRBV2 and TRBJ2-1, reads EPEVTQTPSHQVTQMGQEVILRCVPISNHLYFYWYRQILGQKVEFLVSFYNNEISEKSEIFDDQFSVERPDGSNFTLKIRSTKLEDSAMYFCASSTARDNEQFFGPGTRLTVL.

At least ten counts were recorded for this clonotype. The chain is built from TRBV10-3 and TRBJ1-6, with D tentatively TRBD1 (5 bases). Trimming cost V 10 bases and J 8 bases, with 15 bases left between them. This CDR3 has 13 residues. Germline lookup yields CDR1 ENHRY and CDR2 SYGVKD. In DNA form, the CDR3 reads TGTGCCACCCAGGGCTTCTCGGATTCACCCCTCCACTTT. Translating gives CATQGFSDSPLHF.

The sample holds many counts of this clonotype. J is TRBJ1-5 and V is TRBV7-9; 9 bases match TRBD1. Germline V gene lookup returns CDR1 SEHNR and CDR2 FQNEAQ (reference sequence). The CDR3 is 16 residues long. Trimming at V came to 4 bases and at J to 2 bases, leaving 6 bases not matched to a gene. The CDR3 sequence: CASSSERDRGNQPQHF. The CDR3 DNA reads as TGTGCCAGCAGCTCAGAGAGGGACAGGGGCAATCAGCCCCAGCATTTT. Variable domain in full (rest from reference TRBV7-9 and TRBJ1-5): DTGVSQNPRHKITKRGQNVTFRCDPISEHNRLYWYRQTLGQGPEFLTYFQNEAQLEKSRLLSDRFSAERPKGSFSTLEIQRTEQGDSAMYLCASSSERDRGNQPQHFGDGTRLSIL.

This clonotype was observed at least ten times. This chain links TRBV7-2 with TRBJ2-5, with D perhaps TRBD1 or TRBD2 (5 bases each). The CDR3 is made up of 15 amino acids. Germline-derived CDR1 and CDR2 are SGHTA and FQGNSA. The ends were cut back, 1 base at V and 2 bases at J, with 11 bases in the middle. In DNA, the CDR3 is TGTGCCAGCAGCTTAGGGTTCGGGGCGCAAGAGACCCAGTACTTC. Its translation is CASSLGFGAQETQYF.

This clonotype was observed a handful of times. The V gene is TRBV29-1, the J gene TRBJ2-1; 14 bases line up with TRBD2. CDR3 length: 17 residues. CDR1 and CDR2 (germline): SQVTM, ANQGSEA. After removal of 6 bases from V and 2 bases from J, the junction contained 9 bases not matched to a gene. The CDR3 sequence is CSVRGPTSGRAYNEQFF. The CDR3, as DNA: TGCAGCGTCCGGGGCCCGACTAGCGGGAGGGCCTACAATGAGCAGTTCTTC.

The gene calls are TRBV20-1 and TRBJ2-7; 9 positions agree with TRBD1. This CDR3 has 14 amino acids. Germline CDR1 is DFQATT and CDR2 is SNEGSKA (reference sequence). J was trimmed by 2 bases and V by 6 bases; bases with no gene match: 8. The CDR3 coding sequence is TGCAGTGCCCCAAGGACAGGGGAGCCCTACGAGCAGTACTTC. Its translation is CSAPRTGEPYEQYF.

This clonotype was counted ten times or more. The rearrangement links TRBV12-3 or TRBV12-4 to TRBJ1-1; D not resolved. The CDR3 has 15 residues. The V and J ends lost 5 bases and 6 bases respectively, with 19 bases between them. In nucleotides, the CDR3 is TGTGCCAGCAGTCCTATGGGGTCGCTGGACGCTGAAGCTTTCTTT. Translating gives CASSPMGSLDAEAFF.

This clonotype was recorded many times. CDR3 coding DNA: TGTGCCAGCAGCTCAATTCAAGATCGAACCGGGGAGCTGTTTTTT. Protein sequence: CASSSIQDRTGELFF. The chain links TRBV7-2 to TRBJ2-2; D remains unclear. The CDR3 has 15 residues. V was pared by 4 bases and J by 5 bases, with 14 bases between. Germline V gene data show CDR1 as SGHTA and CDR2 as FQGNSA. Combining the CDR3 with reference TRBV7-2 and TRBJ2-2 gives the whole variable domain GAGVSQSPSNKVTEKGKDVELRCDPISGHTALYWYRQSLGQGLEFLIYFQGNSAPDKSGLPSDRFSAERTGGSVSTLTIQRTQQEDSAVYLCASSSIQDRTGELFFGEGSRLTVL.

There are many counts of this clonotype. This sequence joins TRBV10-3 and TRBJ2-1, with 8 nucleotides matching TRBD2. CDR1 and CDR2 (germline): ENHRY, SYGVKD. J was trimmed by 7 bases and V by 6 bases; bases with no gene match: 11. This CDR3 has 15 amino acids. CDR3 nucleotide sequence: TGTGCCATCAGCCTCGGGGGGGGCAGGGGAAATGAGCAGTTCTTC. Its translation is CAISLGGGRGNEQFF.

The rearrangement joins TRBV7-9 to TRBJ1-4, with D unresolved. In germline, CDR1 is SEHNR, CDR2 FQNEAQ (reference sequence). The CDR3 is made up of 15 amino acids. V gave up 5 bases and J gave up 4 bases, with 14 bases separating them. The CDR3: CASSATEVDNEKLFF. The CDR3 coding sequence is TGTGCCAGCAGCGCCACAGAGGTTGATAATGAAAAACTGTTTTTT.

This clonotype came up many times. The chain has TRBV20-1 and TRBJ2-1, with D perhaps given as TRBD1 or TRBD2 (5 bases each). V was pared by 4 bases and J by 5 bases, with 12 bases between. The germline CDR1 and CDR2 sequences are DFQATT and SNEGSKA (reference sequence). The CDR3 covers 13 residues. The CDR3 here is CSANRDDHNEQFF. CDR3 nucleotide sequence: TGCAGTGCTAACCGGGACGATCACAATGAGCAGTTCTTC.

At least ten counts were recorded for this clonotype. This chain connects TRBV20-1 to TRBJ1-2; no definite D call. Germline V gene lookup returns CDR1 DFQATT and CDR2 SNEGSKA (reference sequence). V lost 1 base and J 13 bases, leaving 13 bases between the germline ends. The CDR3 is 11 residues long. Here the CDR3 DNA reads TGCAGTGCTAGAGGAACACCGGCCGCCACCTTC. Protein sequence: CSARGTPAATF.

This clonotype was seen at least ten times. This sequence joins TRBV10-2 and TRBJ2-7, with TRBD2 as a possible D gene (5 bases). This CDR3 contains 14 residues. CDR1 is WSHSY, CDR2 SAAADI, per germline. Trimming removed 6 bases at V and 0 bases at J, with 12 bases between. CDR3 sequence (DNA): TGCGCCAGCAGACGGGATCTAAACTCCTACGAGCAGTACTTC. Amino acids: CASRRDLNSYEQYF.

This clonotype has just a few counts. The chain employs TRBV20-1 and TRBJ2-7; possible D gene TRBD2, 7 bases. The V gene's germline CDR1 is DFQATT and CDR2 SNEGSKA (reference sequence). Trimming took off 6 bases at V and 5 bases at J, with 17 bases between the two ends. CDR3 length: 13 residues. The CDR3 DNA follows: TGCAGTGCGCTAGGGGGGGCTGATAACGAGCAGTACTTC. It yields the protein CSALGGADNEQYF.

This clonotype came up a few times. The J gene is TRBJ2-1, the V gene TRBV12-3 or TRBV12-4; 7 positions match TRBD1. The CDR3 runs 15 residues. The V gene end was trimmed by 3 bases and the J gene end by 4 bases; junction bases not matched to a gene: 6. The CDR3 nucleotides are TGTGCCAGCAGTTTTTGGGCAGGGGGTTACAATGAGCAGTTCTTC. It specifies CASSFWAGGYNEQFF.

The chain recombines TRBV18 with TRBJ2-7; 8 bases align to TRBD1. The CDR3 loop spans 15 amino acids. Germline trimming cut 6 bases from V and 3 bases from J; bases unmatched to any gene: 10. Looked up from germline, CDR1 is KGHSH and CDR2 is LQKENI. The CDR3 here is CASSLGQGRGYEQYF. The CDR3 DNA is TGTGCCAGCTCCCTCGGACAGGGCAGAGGCTACGAGCAGTACTTC.

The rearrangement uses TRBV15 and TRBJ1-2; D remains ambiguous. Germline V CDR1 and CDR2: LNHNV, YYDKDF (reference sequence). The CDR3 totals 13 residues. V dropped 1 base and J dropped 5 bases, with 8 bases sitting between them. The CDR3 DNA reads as TGTGCCACCAGCAGAGGGGGAGGGTATGGCTACACCTTC. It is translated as CATSRGGGYGYTF.

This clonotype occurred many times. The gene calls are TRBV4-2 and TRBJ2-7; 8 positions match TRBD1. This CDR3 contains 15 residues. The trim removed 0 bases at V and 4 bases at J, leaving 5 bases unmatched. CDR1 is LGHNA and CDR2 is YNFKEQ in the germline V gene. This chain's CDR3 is CASSQELQGEYEQYF. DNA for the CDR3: TGTGCCAGCAGCCAAGAATTACAGGGGGAATACGAGCAGTACTTC.

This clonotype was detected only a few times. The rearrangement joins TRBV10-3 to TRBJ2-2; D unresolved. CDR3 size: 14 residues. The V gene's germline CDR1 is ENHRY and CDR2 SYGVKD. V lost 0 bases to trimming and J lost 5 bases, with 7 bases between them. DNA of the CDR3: TGTGCCATCAGTGAGTCTATCCTGACCGGGGAGCTGTTTTTT. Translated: CAISESILTGELFF.